The rows below give T cell receptor beta chains drawn from one sample of a study of blood T cell repertoires in COVID-19. Data came from immunoSEQ multiplex PCR; TCRdb stores just in-frame clones and leaves some out. In the table there are about 71,000 clones, 65% to 80% of which are singletons. Sequenced sample: peripheral blood. The receptors derive from a woman of 80 years or more with active or convalescent COVID-19. The CDR3 runs from the conserved cysteine through the conserved F or W. D genes are given only for firm matches. Clone size is not always given. Where it is, it says once, few, many or a class for expanded clones.

j_call v_call d_call clone_size cdr3_nt cdr3_aa
TRBJ1-4 TRBV6-5 NA NA TGTGCCAGCACGCCGGGATCAACTAATGAAAAACTGTTTTTT CASTPGSTNEKLFF
TRBJ2-1 TRBV11-2 NA NA TGTGCCAGCAGCTTGACTAGAACCTACAATGAGCAGTTCTTC CASSLTRTYNEQFF
TRBJ2-3 TRBV7-3 TRBD2 NA TGTGCCAGCACCCTAACTTCAAGAGCGGGGGCGACGCAGTATTTT CASTLTSRAGATQYF
TRBJ2-7 TRBV30 NA few TGTGCCTGGAGTGTAGGGGCAGTCTACGAGCAGTACTTC CAWSVGAVYEQYF
TRBJ2-5 TRBV19 TRBD1 NA TGTGCCAGTAGTGCCAGGACAGGCCAAGAGACCCAGTACTTC CASSARTGQETQYF
TRBJ1-6 TRBV30 NA NA TGTGCCTTCACGGAGGGAAGGGATTCACCCCTCCACTTT CAFTEGRDSPLHF
TRBJ2-3 TRBV28 TRBD2 NA TGTGCCAGCAGTCCAGGACTAGCGGGGTGGTTCCCAGATACGCAGTATTTT CASSPGLAGWFPDTQYF
TRBJ1-2 TRBV19 TRBD1 NA TGTGCCAGTATGCCGGGACAGCCTAGGAGAGGCTACACCTTC CASMPGQPRRGYTF
TRBJ2-2 TRBV2 NA NA TGTGCCAGCAGTGTCGGTAGCGAGGGCACCGGGGAGCTGTTTTTT CASSVGSEGTGELFF
TRBJ1-2 TRBV7-2 NA NA TGTGCCAGCAGCTTAGTAGCGGGGGAAGGGTCGCGGGGCTACACCTTC CASSLVAGEGSRGYTF
TRBJ2-1 TRBV19 TRBD2 NA TGTGCCAGTAGTATAGCGGGGGGGTCCTACAATGAGCAGTTCTTC CASSIAGGSYNEQFF
TRBJ1-2 TRBV9 TRBD1 NA TGTGCCAGCAGCGTAGGGACAGGGGGCGATGGCTACACCTTC CASSVGTGGDGYTF
TRBJ1-6 TRBV4-1 NA few TGCGCCAGCAGCCAAGACCGACAGGCAATCCCCCTCCACTTT CASSQDRQAIPLHF
TRBJ1-2 TRBV6-5 TRBD1 NA TGTGCCAGCAGGGGCGGGACAGCCGTTAACTATGGCTACACCTTC CASRGGTAVNYGYTF
TRBJ1-6 TRBV6-6 NA NA TGTGCCAGCAGCCGAACTGAGGGCACCTATAATTCACCCCTCCACTTT CASSRTEGTYNSPLHF
TRBJ2-1 TRBV10-3 TRBD2 NA TGTGCCATCAGCCCAGCCGCCGAGCGGGGGGACTACAATGAGCAGTTCTTC CAISPAAERGDYNEQFF
TRBJ1-1 TRBV30 NA NA TGTGCCTGGAGCCGTCGGTCAGGTTTGAACACTGAAGCTTTCTTT CAWSRRSGLNTEAFF
TRBJ2-5 TRBV6-2/TRBV6-3 NA few TGTGCCAGCAGTCAGCGGGACCAAGAGACCCAGTACTTC CASSQRDQETQYF
TRBJ2-7 TRBV5-6 TRBD1 few TGTGCCAGCAGCTTGATACGGGACAGATACTACGAGCAGTACTTC CASSLIRDRYYEQYF
TRBJ1-6 TRBV7-9 NA NA TGTGCCAGCAGCTTAGACCCGGGTTCACCCCTCCACTTT CASSLDPGSPLHF
TRBJ2-7 TRBV7-2 NA NA TGTGCCAGCACCTCCCAGCCGGGTGGCTCCTACGAGCAGTACTTC CASTSQPGGSYEQYF
TRBJ1-1 TRBV6-2/TRBV6-3 NA once TGTGCCAGCAGTTACTCAGACAGGAACACTGAAGCTTTCTTT CASSYSDRNTEAFF
TRBJ1-1 TRBV7-9 NA NA TGTGCCAGCAGGTCAGGGGTCACTGAAGCTTTCTTT CASRSGVTEAFF
TRBJ1-4 TRBV5-1 NA NA TGCGCCAGCAGCTCCCTTGCAGGGTCTAATGAAAAACTGTTTTTT CASSSLAGSNEKLFF